Below, 30 T cell receptor beta chains from the same sample are listed, as sequenced in a study of cytomegalovirus exposure and HLA in healthy donors. PCR amplification relied on 60 Vbeta primers (plus 13 Jbeta primers). Clones were sequenced by immunoSEQ multiplex PCR, and TCRdb holds only the in-frame ones, with some missing. Of about 150,000 clones detected, approximately 80% appear once; the ten largest clones hold more than 10%. Input material: PBMCs. These TCRs come from a man in his thirties or forties in good health and CMV-seropositive.

This chain uses TRBV27 with TRBJ2-5; 11 bases fit TRBD2. CDR3 size: 17 residues. V dropped 6 bases and J dropped 7; count of bases not matched to a gene: 16. Germline V gene sequence: CDR1 MNHEY, CDR2 SMNVEV (reference sequence). The CDR3 coding sequence is TGTGCCAGCAGGGTTGAGGGGATAGCGGGAGGGTTGGGGACCCAGTACTTC. Its translation: CASRVEGIAGGLGTQYF.

The chain joins TRBV29-1 to TRBJ1-4; D possibly corresponds to TRBD1 (6 bases). Trimming shortened V by 7 bases and J by 1 base, and 10 bases separated the two germline ends. Germline assignment: CDR1 SQVTM and CDR2 ANQGSEA. The CDR3 extends over 13 amino acids. The CDR3 spells CSGSRGTNEKLFF. The CDR3 DNA reads TGCAGCGGGAGCAGGGGAACTAATGAAAAACTGTTTTTT.

The chain joins TRBV5-4 to TRBJ2-1, with TRBD2 matching over 10 bases. The CDR3 covers 19 residues. CDR1 SGHNT and CDR2 YYREEE come from the germline V gene (reference sequence). With 4 bases clipped from V and 8 bases from J, the junction kept 21 bases outside the gene matches. The CDR3 nucleotides are TGTGCCAGCAGCACCCCGGGGCCTCCACTAGCGGGGCCCAAGGATGAGCAGTTCTTC. It specifies CASSTPGPPLAGPKDEQFF.

The count of this clone is one. The rearrangement uses TRBV19 and TRBJ1-3; TRBD1 matches 9 bases. Germline lookup yields CDR1 LNHDA and CDR2 SQIVND (reference sequence). This CDR3 comprises 14 residues. Trimming cost V 10 bases and J 0 bases; bases outside gene matches: 4. CDR3 coding DNA: TGTGCCACCGGGACAGGGAACTCTGGAAACACCATATATTTT. Translation: CATGTGNSGNTIYF.

The gene calls are TRBV2 and TRBJ2-1, with a weak D call TRBD2 (6 bases). The germline V and J ends were trimmed by 6 bases and 7 bases, with 13 bases remaining between them. This CDR3 has 13 residues. Germline values: CDR1 SNHLY, CDR2 FYNNEI. CDR3 sequence (DNA): TGTGCCAGCAGGGAGGGAGTGTCTAATGAGCAGTTCTTC. This sequence encodes CASREGVSNEQFF.

This chain connects TRBV19 to TRBJ2-3; TRBD2 matches at 10 bases. There are 13 residues in the CDR3. Germline assignment: CDR1 LNHDA and CDR2 SQIVND (reference sequence). J lost 3 bases, V lost 8 bases, and 2 bases had no gene match. The chain's CDR3 is CASRSGRTDTQYF. The CDR3 DNA reads as TGTGCCAGTCGTAGCGGGAGGACAGATACGCAGTATTTT.

Note on this clone: Other DNA sequences in the sample encode the same CDR3. The rearrangement uses TRBV9 and TRBJ1-3; D is undetermined. Between the trimmed V and J ends, which lost 0 bases and 4 bases, there was a span of 14 bases. CDR3 length: 16 residues. The germline CDR1 and CDR2 sequences are SGDLS and YYNGEE. The CDR3 DNA follows: TGTGCCAGCAGCGTAGGAGGCGTCGTCTCCGGAAACACCATATATTTT. It is translated as CASSVGGVVSGNTIYF.

The chain has TRBV7-8 and TRBJ2-5; 13 positions agree with TRBD2. The CDR3 sequence is 18 residues long. J was trimmed by 1 base and V by 4 bases; bases with no gene match: 9. Germline CDR1 reads SGHVS; CDR2 reads FQNEAQ. DNA for the CDR3: TGTGCCAGCAGCTCAACCGGGACTAGCGGGATATTCCAAGAGACCCAGTACTTC. This translates into CASSSTGTSGIFQETQYF.

This chain uses TRBV10-3 with TRBJ1-1; TRBD1 aligns across 8 bases. V lost 4 bases and J lost 4; bases outside the gene matches: 14. Germline CDR1 and CDR2: ENHRY and SYGVKD. The CDR3 sequence is 17 residues long. CDR3 nucleotides: TGTGCCATCAGTGGGCCGACAGGGGCGGAGAGGACCACTGAAGCTTTCTTT. It encodes CAISGPTGAERTTEAFF.

This clone showed up just once. This rearrangement joins TRBV10-3 to TRBJ2-5; 7 bases are shared with TRBD1. Germline V gene sequence: CDR1 ENHRY, CDR2 SYGVKD. This CDR3 spans 16 amino acids. Trimming cost V 0 bases and J 2 bases; bases outside gene matches: 6. CDR3 amino acids: CAISESMGQLQETQYF. CDR3 nucleotides: TGTGCCATCAGTGAGTCTATGGGACAGCTTCAAGAGACCCAGTACTTC.

The chain is built from TRBV27 and TRBJ1-1; D possibly corresponds to TRBD1 (6 bases). V was clipped by 2 bases and J by 4 bases, with 17 bases between them. Germline CDR1 MNHEY, CDR2 SMNVEV (reference sequence). This CDR3 region has 16 residues. The CDR3 DNA sequence: TGTGCCAGCAGTTTACTCAATCAGGGGTTCGGCACTGAAGCTTTCTTT. This encodes CASSLLNQGFGTEAFF.

The V gene is TRBV28, the J gene TRBJ1-4; tentative D call: TRBD1 (5 bases). Germline V gives CDR1 MDHEN, CDR2 SYDVKM. Trimming left V 2 bases short and J 8 bases short, with 9 bases between. The CDR3 consists of 13 residues. CDR3 region: CASSLAGLEKLFF. The CDR3, as DNA: TGTGCCAGCAGTTTAGCAGGGTTGGAAAAACTGTTTTTT.

The gene calls are TRBV29-1 and TRBJ2-1; D gene ambiguous. Germline CDR1 is SQVTM and CDR2 is ANQGSEA. There are 11 residues in the CDR3. The V end lost 7 bases, the J end lost 7 bases, and 11 bases lay between the germline ends. Written as DNA, the CDR3 is TGCAGCGCCCGTTTTCAGAATGAGCAGTTCTTC. It specifies CSARFQNEQFF.

The rearrangement links TRBV6-1 to TRBJ2-3, with TRBD2 matching over 7 bases. Germline V gene lookup returns CDR1 MNHNS and CDR2 SASEGT. The V segment lost 0 bases and the J segment 4 bases; nucleotides outside the gene matches: 10. The CDR3 extends over 17 amino acids. CDR3 nucleotide sequence: TGTGCCAGCAGTGAAGCTTGGGACTACACAGTGGCAGATACGCAGTATTTT. Translated: CASSEAWDYTVADTQYF.

The chain is built from TRBV2 and TRBJ2-5; 8 nucleotides match TRBD1. The CDR3 sequence is 15 residues long. Germline V gene lookup returns CDR1 SNHLY and CDR2 FYNNEI. V trimming: 6 bases; J trimming: 4 bases; junction bases outside the gene matches: 10. The CDR3 DNA is TGTGCCAGCAGCGACGCGACAGGGGTAATAGAGACCCAGTACTTC. The encoded protein is CASSDATGVIETQYF. Supplemented by reference TRBV2 and TRBJ2-5, the full variable domain reads EPEVTQTPSHQVTQMGQEVILRCVPISNHLYFYWYRQILGQKVEFLVSFYNNEISEKSEIFDDQFSVERPDGSNFTLKIRSTKLEDSAMYFCASSDATGVIETQYFGPGTRLLVL.

This chain joins TRBV6-6 and TRBJ2-7; the D gene is possibly TRBD1 (6 bases). There are 13 residues in the CDR3. V was cut by 1 base and J by 6 bases, with 10 bases left in between. Germline V gene lookup returns CDR1 MNHNY and CDR2 SVGAGI (reference sequence). CDR3 sequence reads: CASSYLTGSEQYF. CDR3 coding DNA: TGTGCCAGCAGTTACTTGACAGGTTCCGAGCAGTACTTC.

This clone was picked up one time. V is TRBV11-2 and J is TRBJ2-5; the D is unclear. The V end was cut by 5 bases, the J end by 4 bases, with 14 bases between. Germline CDR1 is SGHAT and CDR2 is FQNNGV. The CDR3 runs 14 residues. CDR3 coding DNA: TGTGCCAGCAGCCTCCAGGCCGTAGGAGAGACCCAGTACTTC. Translated, it gives CASSLQAVGETQYF.

V usage is TRBV10-3 and J usage is TRBJ2-7, with TRBD1 as a possible D gene (7 bases). Germline CDR1 reads ENHRY; CDR2 reads SYGVKD. The CDR3 runs 14 residues. Trimming left V 10 bases short and J 0 bases short, with 16 bases between. The CDR3 spells CATDPGGSSYEQYF. CDR3 bases: TGTGCCACCGATCCAGGGGGGAGCTCCTACGAGCAGTACTTC.

The genes are TRBV2 and TRBJ2-1; TRBD2 is a possible D gene (7 bases). CDR3 length: 18 residues. Germline V gives CDR1 SNHLY, CDR2 FYNNEI. Trimming removed 1 base from V and 5 bases from J, with 21 bases in between. CDR3 sequence (DNA): TGTGCCAGCAGTGAAGTAGGTTGGACAGCGGGAAAGAACAATGAGCAGTTCTTC. It specifies CASSEVGWTAGKNNEQFF.

This clone was seen only once. This chain links TRBV27 with TRBJ2-1, with 10 bases aligning to TRBD1. The CDR3 length is 15 residues. Germline CDR1 reads MNHEY; CDR2 reads SMNVEV (reference sequence). Trimming removed 3 bases from V and 7 bases from J; junction bases left unmatched: 6. The CDR3 DNA sequence: TGTGCCAGCAGTTTGGGACAGGGGAGAAAGAATGAGCAGTTCTTC. Its protein is CASSLGQGRKNEQFF.

This clone appeared a single time. The rearrangement joins TRBV6-6 to TRBJ2-5; D unresolved. The CDR3 is 13 amino acids. The V gene's germline CDR1 is MNHNY and CDR2 SVGAGI (reference sequence). V was cut by 3 bases and J by 2 bases, with 7 bases left in between. The chain's CDR3 is CASSYLTQETQYF. CDR3 nucleotides: TGTGCCAGCAGTTATCTGACTCAAGAGACCCAGTACTTC.

This clone was seen more than once but under ten times. This chain uses TRBV5-4 with TRBJ2-3; TRBD1 matches at 7 bases. Losses at the gene ends were 4 bases for V and 2 bases for J; bases not matched to a gene: 7. This CDR3 contains 15 residues. CDR1 is SGHNT, CDR2 YYREEE, per germline (reference sequence). The CDR3 sequence is CASSLYRGPTDTQYF. The CDR3 coding sequence is TGTGCCAGCAGCCTTTACAGGGGCCCCACAGATACGCAGTATTTT. Looking up the rest from reference TRBV5-4 and TRBJ2-3 gives the full variable domain: ETGVTQSPTHLIKTRGQQVTLRCSSQSGHNTVSWYQQALGQGPQFIFQYYREEENGRGNFPPRFSGLQFPNYSSELNVNALELDDSALYLCASSLYRGPTDTQYFGPGTRLTVL.

The genes are TRBV14 and TRBJ2-7, with 7 bases lining up with TRBD2. CDR1 and CDR2 from the germline V gene are SGHDN and FVKESK. The CDR3 extends over 17 amino acids. V lost 1 base to trimming and J lost 4 bases; unmatched junction nucleotides: 13. This CDR3 is CASSQVPGRGGGYEQYF. In nucleotides, the CDR3 is TGTGCCAGCAGCCAAGTACCTGGGAGGGGAGGCGGGTACGAGCAGTACTTC.

V gene TRBV15 combines with J gene TRBJ2-1; 12 bases are shared with TRBD2. The CDR3 totals 16 residues. Germline CDR1 and CDR2: LNHNV and YYDKDF (reference sequence). V dropped 8 bases and J dropped 6; count of bases not matched to a gene: 11. The CDR3 reads CATRHRLAGEINEQFF. As DNA, the CDR3 is TGTGCCACCCGCCACAGACTAGCGGGAGAGATCAATGAGCAGTTCTTC.

Remarks on this clone: This sample includes further DNA sequences coding for the same CDR3. The chain carries TRBV5-4 and TRBJ2-3; TRBD2 matches at 7 bases. In germline, CDR1 is SGHNT, CDR2 YYREEE (reference sequence). The CDR3 has 14 amino acids. The V and J ends lost 4 bases and 1 base, in that order; junction bases with no gene match: 3. As DNA, the CDR3 is TGTGCCAGCAGCCCTCGGGAGGGCACAGATACGCAGTATTTT. It is translated as CASSPREGTDTQYF. The full variable domain, rest sourced from reference TRBV5-4 and TRBJ2-3, is ETGVTQSPTHLIKTRGQQVTLRCSSQSGHNTVSWYQQALGQGPQFIFQYYREEENGRGNFPPRFSGLQFPNYSSELNVNALELDDSALYLCASSPREGTDTQYFGPGTRLTVL.

The V gene is TRBV7-3, the J gene TRBJ2-1, with D perhaps TRBD2 (5 bases). The germline V and J ends were trimmed by 4 bases and 10 bases, with 8 bases remaining between them. The CDR3 sequence is 11 residues long. Per the germline V gene, CDR1 is SGHTA and CDR2 is FQGTGA. CDR3 region: CASSSEGEQFF. In DNA form, the CDR3 reads TGTGCCAGCAGCTCCGAGGGAGAGCAGTTCTTC.

This clone occurred a few times. This chain joins TRBV6-6 and TRBJ2-7; tentative D call: TRBD2 (6 bases). The CDR3 length is 15 residues. Per germline, CDR1 MNHNY and CDR2 SVGAGI (reference sequence). Trimming shortened V by 1 base and J by 0 bases, and 10 bases separated the two germline ends. DNA of the CDR3: TGTGCCAGCAGTTACTTGGCGGGGAGCTCCTACGAGCAGTACTTC. Its translation: CASSYLAGSSYEQYF.

CDR3 sequence reads: CASTGDREEQYF. The DNA for the CDR3 is TGTGCCAGCACCGGGGACAGGGAGGAGCAGTACTTC. The chain carries TRBV28 and TRBJ2-7; 9 bases fit TRBD1. Germline V gene sequence: CDR1 MDHEN, CDR2 SYDVKM. The CDR3 covers 12 residues. The trim removed 7 bases at V and 7 bases at J, leaving 5 bases unmatched.

The chain carries TRBV28 and TRBJ2-7, with TRBD2 matching 12 bases. The CDR3 has 15 amino acids. The V and J ends lost 3 bases and 5 bases, in that order; junction bases with no gene match: 5. The germline CDR1 and CDR2 sequences are MDHEN and SYDVKM. CDR3 protein: CASSFHPSGRDEQYF. CDR3 in DNA: TGTGCCAGCAGTTTCCACCCTAGCGGGAGGGACGAGCAGTACTTC. The entire variable domain, with the rest obtained from reference TRBV28 and TRBJ2-7, is as follows: DVKVTQSSRYLVKRTGEKVFLECVQDMDHENMFWYRQDPGLGLRLIYFSYDVKMKEKGDIPEGYSVSREKKERFSLILESASTNQTSMYLCASSFHPSGRDEQYFGPGTRLTVT.

CDR3 amino acids: CASSLGPSGYQPQHF. The CDR3 bases are TGTGCCAGCAGCTTGGGCCCTTCGGGTTATCAGCCCCAGCATTTT. The rearrangement links TRBV5-6 to TRBJ1-5; D is unresolved. V gave up 0 bases and J gave up 5 bases, with 12 bases separating them. CDR3 length: 15 amino acids. Germline CDR1 and CDR2: SGHDT and YYEEEE.